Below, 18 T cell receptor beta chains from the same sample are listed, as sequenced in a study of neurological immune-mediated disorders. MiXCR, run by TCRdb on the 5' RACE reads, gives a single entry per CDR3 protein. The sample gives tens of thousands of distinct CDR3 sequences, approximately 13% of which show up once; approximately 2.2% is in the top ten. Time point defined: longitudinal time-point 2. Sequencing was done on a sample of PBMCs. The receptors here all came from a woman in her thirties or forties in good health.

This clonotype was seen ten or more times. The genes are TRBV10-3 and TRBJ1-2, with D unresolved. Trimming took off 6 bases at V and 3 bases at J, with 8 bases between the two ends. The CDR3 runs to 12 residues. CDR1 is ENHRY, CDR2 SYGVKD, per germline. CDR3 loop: CAISPQDYGYTF. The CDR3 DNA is TGTGCCATCAGCCCCCAAGACTATGGCTACACCTTC.

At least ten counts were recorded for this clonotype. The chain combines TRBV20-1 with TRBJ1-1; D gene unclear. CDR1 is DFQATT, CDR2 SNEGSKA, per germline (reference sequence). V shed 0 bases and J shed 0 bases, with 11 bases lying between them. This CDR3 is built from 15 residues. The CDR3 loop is CSARDSDGMNTEAFF. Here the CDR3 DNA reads TGCAGTGCTAGAGACAGCGATGGTATGAACACTGAAGCTTTCTTT.

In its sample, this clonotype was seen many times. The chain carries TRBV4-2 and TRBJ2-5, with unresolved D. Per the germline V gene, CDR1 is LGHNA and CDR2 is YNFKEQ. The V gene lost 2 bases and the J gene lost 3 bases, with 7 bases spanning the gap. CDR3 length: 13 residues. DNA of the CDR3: TGTGCCAGCAGCCAACGGCTAGAAGAGACCCAGTACTTC. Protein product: CASSQRLEETQYF.

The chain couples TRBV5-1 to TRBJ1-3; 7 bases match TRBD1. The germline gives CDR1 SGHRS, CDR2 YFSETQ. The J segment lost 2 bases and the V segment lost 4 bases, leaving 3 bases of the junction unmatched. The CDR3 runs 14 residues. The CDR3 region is CASSTGETGNTIYF. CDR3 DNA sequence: TGCGCCAGCAGCACAGGGGAGACTGGAAACACCATATATTTT.

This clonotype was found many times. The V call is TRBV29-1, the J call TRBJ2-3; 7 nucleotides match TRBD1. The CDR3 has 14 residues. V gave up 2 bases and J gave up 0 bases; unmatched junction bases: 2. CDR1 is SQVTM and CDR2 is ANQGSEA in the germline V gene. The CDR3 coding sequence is TGCAGCGTTGAAAGGGACAGAAGCACAGATACGCAGTATTTT. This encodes CSVERDRSTDTQYF.

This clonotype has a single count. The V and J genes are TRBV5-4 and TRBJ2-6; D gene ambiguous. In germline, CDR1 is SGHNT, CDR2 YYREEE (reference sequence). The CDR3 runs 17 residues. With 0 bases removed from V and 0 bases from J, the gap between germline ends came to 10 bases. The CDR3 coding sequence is TGTGCCAGCAGCTTGGCCTTGCGGACCTCTGGGGCCAACGTCCTGACTTTC. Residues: CASSLALRTSGANVLTF.

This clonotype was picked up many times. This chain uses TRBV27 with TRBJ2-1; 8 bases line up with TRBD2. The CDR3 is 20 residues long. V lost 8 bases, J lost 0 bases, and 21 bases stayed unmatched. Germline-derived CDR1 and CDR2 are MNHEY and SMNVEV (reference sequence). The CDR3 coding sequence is TGTGCCAGCGGTCTGAGACCGGGACTAGAAGATGGAAGCTCCTACAATGAGCAGTTCTTC. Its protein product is CASGLRPGLEDGSSYNEQFF.

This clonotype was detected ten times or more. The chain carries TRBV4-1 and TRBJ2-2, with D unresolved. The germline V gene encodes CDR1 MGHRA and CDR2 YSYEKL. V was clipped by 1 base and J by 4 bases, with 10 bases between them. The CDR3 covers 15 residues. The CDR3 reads CASSQALRFTGELFF. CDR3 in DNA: TGCGCCAGCAGCCAAGCGCTCCGATTCACCGGGGAGCTGTTTTTT.

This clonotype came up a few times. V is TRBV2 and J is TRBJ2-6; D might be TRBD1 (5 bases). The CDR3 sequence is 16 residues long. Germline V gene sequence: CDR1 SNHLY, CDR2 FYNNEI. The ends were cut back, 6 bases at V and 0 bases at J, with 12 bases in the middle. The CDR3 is CASRKDSYSGANVLTF. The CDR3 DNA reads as TGTGCCAGCAGGAAAGACAGCTACTCTGGGGCCAACGTCCTGACTTTC.

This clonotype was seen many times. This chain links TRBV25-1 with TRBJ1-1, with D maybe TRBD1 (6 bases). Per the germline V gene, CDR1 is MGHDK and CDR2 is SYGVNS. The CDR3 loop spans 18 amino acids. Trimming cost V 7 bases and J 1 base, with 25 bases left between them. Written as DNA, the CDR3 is TGTGCCAGCATCCATCCAGAGGATGAGACAGGAGAGAACACTGAAGCTTTCTTT. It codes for CASIHPEDETGENTEAFF. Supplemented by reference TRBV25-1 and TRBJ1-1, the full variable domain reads EADIYQTPRYLVIGTGKKITLECSQTMGHDKMYWYQQDPGMELHLIHYSYGVNSTEKGDLSSESTVSRIRTEHFPLTLESARPSHTSQYLCASIHPEDETGENTEAFFGQGTRLTVV.

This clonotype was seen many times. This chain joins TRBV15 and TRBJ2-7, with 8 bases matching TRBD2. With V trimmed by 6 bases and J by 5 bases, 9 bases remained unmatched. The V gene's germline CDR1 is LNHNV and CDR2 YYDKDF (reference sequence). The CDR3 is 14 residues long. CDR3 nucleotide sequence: TGTGCCACCAGGGACGACGCGGGGGGAAACGAGCAGTACTTC. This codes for CATRDDAGGNEQYF.

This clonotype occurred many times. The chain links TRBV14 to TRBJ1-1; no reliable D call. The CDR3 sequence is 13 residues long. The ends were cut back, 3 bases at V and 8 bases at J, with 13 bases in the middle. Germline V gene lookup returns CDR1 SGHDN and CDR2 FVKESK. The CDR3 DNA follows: TGTGCCAGCAGCCAGATACCGGGATCCGAAGCTTTCTTT. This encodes CASSQIPGSEAFF.

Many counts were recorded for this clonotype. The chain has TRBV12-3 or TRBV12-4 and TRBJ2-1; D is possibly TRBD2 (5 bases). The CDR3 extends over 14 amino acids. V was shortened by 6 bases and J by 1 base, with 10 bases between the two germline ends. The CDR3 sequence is CASSIPGSYNEQFF. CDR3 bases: TGTGCCAGCAGCATACCGGGGTCCTACAATGAGCAGTTCTTC.

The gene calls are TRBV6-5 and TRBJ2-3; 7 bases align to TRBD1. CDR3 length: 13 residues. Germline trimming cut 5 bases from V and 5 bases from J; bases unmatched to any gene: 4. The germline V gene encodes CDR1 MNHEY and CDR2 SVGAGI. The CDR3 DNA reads TGTGCCAGCAGTGACAGGGTAGTAGATACGCAGTATTTT. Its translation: CASSDRVVDTQYF.

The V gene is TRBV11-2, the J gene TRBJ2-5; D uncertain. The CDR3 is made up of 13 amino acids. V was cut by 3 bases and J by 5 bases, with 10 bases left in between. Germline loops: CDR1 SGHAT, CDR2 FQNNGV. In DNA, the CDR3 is TGTGCCAGCAGCTTGTATCTGGGCGAGACCCAGTACTTC. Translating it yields CASSLYLGETQYF.

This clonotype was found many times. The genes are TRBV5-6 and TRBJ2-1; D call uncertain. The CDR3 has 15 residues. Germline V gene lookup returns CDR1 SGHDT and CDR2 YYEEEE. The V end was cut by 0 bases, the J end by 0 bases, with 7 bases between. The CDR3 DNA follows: TGTGCCAGCAGCTTGGGGCCCAGCTCCTACAATGAGCAGTTCTTC. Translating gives CASSLGPSSYNEQFF.

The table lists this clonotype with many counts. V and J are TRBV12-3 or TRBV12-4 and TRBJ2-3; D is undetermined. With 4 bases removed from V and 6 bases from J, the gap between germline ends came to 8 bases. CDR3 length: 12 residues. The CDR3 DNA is TGTGCCAGCAGTTCCTATCCCGATACGCAGTATTTT. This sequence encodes CASSSYPDTQYF.

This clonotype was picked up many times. Here the CDR3 reads CASSERGGSSPDTQYF. In nucleotides, the CDR3 is TGTGCCAGCAGTGAAAGGGGCGGGAGTTCGCCAGATACGCAGTATTTT. The chain is built from TRBV6-1 and TRBJ2-3; 7 bases fit TRBD2. The ends lost 2 bases at V and 4 bases at J; junction bases unmatched: 9. Germline V gives CDR1 MNHNS, CDR2 SASEGT. This CDR3 contains 16 residues.